What follows are 15 T cell receptor beta chains derived from one specimen sequenced in a study of OX40 agonist ivuxolimab in advanced cancers. The assay was immunoSEQ multiplex PCR, and TCRdb's table has in-frame clones only and misses some. In the table there are about 87,000 clones, 80% to 90% of which are singletons. The material was CD4+ or CD8+ T cells sorted from blood, obtained in a trial of the OX40 agonist ivuxolimab. These receptors all stem from an adult with an advanced solid tumor such as melanoma, head and neck, liver or kidney cancer.

This clone showed up just once. The chain joins TRBV5-8 to TRBJ2-1; TRBD2 is a possible D gene (6 bases). V dropped 6 bases and J dropped 8 bases, with 12 bases sitting between them. Germline V lookup: CDR1 SGHTS, CDR2 YDEGEE. This CDR3 comprises 12 residues. The DNA for the CDR3 is TGTGCCAGCAAGAGGGGAGGCCATGAGCAGTTCTTC. Translation: CASKRGGHEQFF.

Concerning this clone: Other nucleotide sequences from this sample produce the same CDR3. This chain connects TRBV30 to TRBJ2-2; D may be TRBD1 or TRBD2 (6 bases each). This CDR3 has 16 residues. The germline V and J ends were trimmed by 0 bases and 7 bases, with 18 bases remaining between them. CDR1 and CDR2 from the germline V gene are GTSNPN and SVGIG (reference sequence). As DNA, the CDR3 is TGTGCCTGGAGTGTACTCGGAGGGGGTCGAGGCGGGGAGCTGTTTTTT. Amino acids: CAWSVLGGGRGGELFF.

In its sample, this clone was seen a few times. V is TRBV29-1 and J is TRBJ2-7; maybe TRBD2 (5 bases). Trimming removed 0 bases at V and 4 bases at J, with 7 bases between. The germline V gene has CDR1 SQVTM and CDR2 ANQGSEA. The CDR3 extends over 12 amino acids. CDR3 DNA: TGCAGCGTTGAAGATGCGGGTTACGAGCAGTACTTC. This codes for CSVEDAGYEQYF.

The chain joins TRBV10-2 to TRBJ2-3; 9 nucleotides align to TRBD2. The CDR3 covers 16 residues. The V and J ends lost 0 bases and 5 bases, in that order; junction bases with no gene match: 6. Germline loops: CDR1 WSHSY, CDR2 SAAADI. The CDR3 nucleotides read TGCGCCAGCAGTGAGTCGGGCGGGGGGGCAGAAGATACGCAGTATTTT. It is translated as CASSESGGGAEDTQYF.

The rearrangement joins TRBV19 to TRBJ1-2; D unclear. This CDR3 is 13 amino acids long. V was pared by 7 bases and J by 8 bases, with 17 bases between. CDR1 and CDR2 (germline): LNHDA, SQIVND (reference sequence). CDR3 coding DNA: TGTGCCAGTACCCCTCGAACATTCGGGGGCTACACCTTC. Protein: CASTPRTFGGYTF.

In DNA, the CDR3 is TGCAGCGCCGTGCGGGGGCAAGGCGGGGAGCTGTTTTTT. Residues: CSAVRGQGGELFF. J is TRBJ2-2 and V is TRBV29-1; maybe TRBD2 (7 bases). The V gene lost 7 bases and the J gene lost 7 bases, with 16 bases spanning the gap. Germline values: CDR1 SQVTM, CDR2 ANQGSEA. This CDR3 spans 13 amino acids.

The chain couples TRBV4-3 to TRBJ1-2, with no clear D. CDR1 and CDR2 (germline): LGHNA, YSLEER. V was pared by 0 bases and J by 0 bases, with 11 bases between. The CDR3 has 16 amino acids. The CDR3 loop is CASSQDTTFANYGYTF. DNA for the CDR3: TGCGCCAGCAGCCAAGACACGACTTTTGCTAACTATGGCTACACCTTC.

The rearrangement uses TRBV27 and TRBJ1-6, with 7 bases fitting TRBD1. The germline CDR1 and CDR2 sequences are MNHEY and SMNVEV (reference sequence). The CDR3 consists of 13 residues. Germline trimming cut 4 bases from V and 8 bases from J; bases unmatched to any gene: 2. The CDR3, as DNA: TGTGCCAGCAGTTATACAGGGGATTCACCCCTCCACTTT. This sequence encodes CASSYTGDSPLHF.

The genes are TRBV6-5 and TRBJ2-2, with D unresolved. The germline V and J ends were trimmed by 10 bases and 5 bases, with 14 bases remaining between them. Germline CDR1 and CDR2: MNHEY and SVGAGI. This CDR3 comprises 13 residues. CDR3 sequence reads: CATCLDGTGELFF. CDR3 DNA sequence: TGTGCCACCTGTCTAGATGGGACCGGGGAGCTGTTTTTT.

The chain uses TRBV11-2 and TRBJ1-5; no definite D call. V was trimmed by 0 bases and J by 6 bases, leaving 6 bases between them. The CDR3 runs to 13 residues. From germline, CDR1 is SGHAT and CDR2 FQNNGV. CDR3 protein: CASSLDRGQPQHF. The CDR3 region has the DNA TGTGCCAGCAGCTTAGACCGGGGTCAGCCCCAGCATTTT.

Here the CDR3 reads CASSKVFGTGVYEQYF. The CDR3 DNA is TGTGCCAGCAGCAAAGTTTTTGGGACAGGGGTCTACGAGCAGTACTTC. The genes are TRBV21-1 and TRBJ2-7; the table calls TRBD1, which could not be checked here. TRBV21-1 is flagged as a pseudogene. This CDR3 has 16 residues.

The chain couples TRBV6-6 to TRBJ1-2; TRBD1 matches 11 bases. J lost 7 bases, V lost 8 bases, and 15 bases had no gene match. Germline values: CDR1 MNHNY, CDR2 SVGAGI (reference sequence). The CDR3 totals 16 residues. Here the CDR3 reads CASFELNGQGAFGYTF. CDR3 sequence (DNA): TGTGCCAGCTTCGAGTTAAACGGACAGGGGGCATTTGGCTACACCTTC.

The genes are TRBV18 and TRBJ2-7; 8 positions match TRBD2. Germline CDR1 reads KGHSH; CDR2 reads LQKENI. With V trimmed by 0 bases and J by 9 bases, 10 bases remained unmatched. CDR3 length: 15 amino acids. Here the CDR3 DNA reads TGTGCCAGCTCACCACCTCCGTCTCGGGGGGGCGGGCAGTACTTC. Protein: CASSPPPSRGGGQYF. Drawing the rest from reference TRBV18 and TRBJ2-7, the complete variable domain is NAGVMQNPRHLVRRRGQEARLRCSPMKGHSHVYWYRQLPEEGLKFMVYLQKENIIDESGMPKERFSAEFPKEGPSILRIQQVVRGDSAAYFCASSPPPSRGGGQYFGPGTRLTVT.

This chain joins TRBV9 and TRBJ2-7; 14 nucleotides agree with TRBD2. The CDR3 extends over 15 amino acids. Per germline, CDR1 SGDLS and CDR2 YYNGEE. The junction had 6 bases not matched to a gene; V was cut back by 4 bases and J by 6 bases. CDR3 in DNA: TGTGCCAGCAGCCCGGGACTAGCGGGAGTCGGCGAGCAGTACTTC. Translation gives CASSPGLAGVGEQYF.

This chain connects TRBV7-2 to TRBJ1-3, with unresolved D. From germline, CDR1 is SGHTA and CDR2 FQGNSA. V lost 2 bases and J 0 bases, leaving 8 bases between the germline ends. This CDR3 is built from 15 residues. Written as DNA, the CDR3 is TGTGCCAGCAGCTTATTGGGGTTCTCTGGAAACACCATATATTTT. Translated, it gives CASSLLGFSGNTIYF.